Listed below are T cell receptor beta chains from one sample, sequenced in a study of neurological immune-mediated disorders. TCRdb re-analysed the 5' RACE reads in MiXCR, keeping a single row per CDR3 protein. The sample has 45,000 to 65,000 distinct CDR3 sequences, roughly 8.4% seen once. Sequenced input: PBMCs. The receptors were gathered from a woman aged 40-49 years in good health. Both conserved end residues are part of each CDR3. Fields, in order: CDR3 protein, CDR3 DNA, D gene, V gene, J gene, clone size. The D gene is left open where the match is weak. The size of a clone is reported for some rows only, either as once, few or many, or as a class for expanded clones.

CDR3: CASSRQGRIGELFF
DNA: TGTGCCAGCAGCCGGCAGGGGAGGATCGGGGAGCTGTTTTTT
D: NA
V: TRBV14
J: TRBJ2-2
size: many

CDR3: CASSLGQAISYNEQFF
DNA: TGCGCCAGCAGCTTGGGGCAGGCAATCTCCTACAATGAGCAGTTCTTC
D: NA
V: TRBV5-1
J: TRBJ2-1
size: many

CDR3: CASSPPGFPDTQYF
DNA: TGTGCCAGCTCACCCCCCGGGTTCCCAGATACGCAGTATTTT
D: NA
V: TRBV18
J: TRBJ2-3
size: many

CDR3: CSVPTDRENYGYTF
DNA: TGCAGCGTCCCAACGGACAGGGAGAACTATGGCTACACCTTC
D: TRBD1
V: TRBV29-1
J: TRBJ1-2
size: many

CDR3: CASSRTVGQAGYTF
DNA: TGTGCCAGCAGTCGAACGGTAGGACAGGCGGGCTACACCTTC
D: TRBD1
V: TRBV12-3/TRBV12-4
J: TRBJ1-2
size: many

CDR3: CASSHDAGVNTEAFF
DNA: TGCGCCAGCAGCCATGATGCGGGAGTGAACACTGAAGCTTTCTTT
D: NA
V: TRBV4-1
J: TRBJ1-1
size: NA

CDR3: CASRKGSTPDTQYF
DNA: TGTGCCAGCAGAAAGGGCTCCACTCCCGACACGCAGTATTTT
D: NA
V: TRBV25-1
J: TRBJ2-3
size: many

CDR3: CSARGGRWDTIYF
DNA: TGCAGTGCTAGGGGAGGGAGGTGGGACACCATATATTTT
D: NA
V: TRBV20-1
J: TRBJ1-3
size: many

CDR3: CASSWPGQGALGGYTF
DNA: TGTGCCAGCAGCTGGCCGGGACAGGGGGCGTTGGGTGGCTACACCTTC
D: TRBD1
V: TRBV7-2
J: TRBJ1-2
size: many

CDR3: CSARGQGNYGYTF
DNA: TGCAGCGCCAGGGGACAGGGGAACTATGGCTACACCTTC
D: TRBD1
V: TRBV29-1
J: TRBJ1-2
size: NA

CDR3: CASSLGGMTRRGGEQYF
DNA: TGCGCCAGCAGCTTGGGGGGCATGACTCGTCGGGGAGGCGAGCAGTACTTC
D: NA
V: TRBV5-1
J: TRBJ2-7
size: few

CDR3: CASSRDWGGVSEQFF
DNA: TGTGCCAGCAGCCGGGACTGGGGGGGGGTTTCTGAGCAGTTCTTC
D: TRBD2
V: TRBV7-3
J: TRBJ2-1
size: many

CDR3: CSVEEVGFGNEQFF
DNA: TGCAGCGTTGAAGAGGTGGGGTTCGGCAATGAGCAGTTCTTC
D: NA
V: TRBV29-1
J: TRBJ2-1
size: many

CDR3: CASSQDPPIASTNEKLFF
DNA: TGTGCCAGCAGCCAAGATCCTCCTATAGCATCAACTAATGAAAAACTGTTTTTT
D: NA
V: TRBV3-1
J: TRBJ1-4
size: many

CDR3: CASSLGTGPHEQYF
DNA: TGTGCCAGCAGTTTAGGGACAGGGCCCCACGAGCAGTACTTC
D: TRBD1
V: TRBV12-3/TRBV12-4
J: TRBJ2-7
size: many

CDR3: CSARGPDTSNYGYTF
DNA: TGCAGTGCTAGGGGCCCAGACACCTCTAACTATGGCTACACCTTC
D: NA
V: TRBV20-1
J: TRBJ1-2
size: few

CDR3: CASSRTVKDSHIQYF
DNA: TGTGCCAGTAGCAGGACGGTGAAAGACAGCCACATTCAGTACTTC
D: NA
V: TRBV19
J: TRBJ2-4
size: many

CDR3: CAGGGRHTGELFF
DNA: TGTGCCGGAGGAGGCAGGCATACCGGGGAGCTGTTTTTT
D: NA
V: TRBV7-2
J: TRBJ2-2
size: many

CDR3: CASSYSGRKNTEAFF
DNA: TGTGCCAGCAGTTACTCGGGGCGGAAGAACACTGAAGCTTTCTTT
D: NA
V: TRBV6-5
J: TRBJ1-1
size: many

CDR3: CASSSQRDGSSGNTIYF
DNA: TGTGCCAGCAGCTCACAACGGGACGGTAGCTCTGGAAACACCATATATTTT
D: NA
V: TRBV7-9
J: TRBJ1-3
size: NA

CDR3: CATSTPYRGLPYNEQFF
DNA: TGTGCCACCAGCACCCCATACAGGGGCCTCCCCTACAATGAGCAGTTCTTC
D: TRBD1
V: TRBV15
J: TRBJ2-1
size: many

CDR3: CASSLEQFGAFF
DNA: TGTGCCAGCAGCTTGGAACAGTTCGGAGCTTTCTTT
D: NA
V: TRBV5-5
J: TRBJ1-1
size: many